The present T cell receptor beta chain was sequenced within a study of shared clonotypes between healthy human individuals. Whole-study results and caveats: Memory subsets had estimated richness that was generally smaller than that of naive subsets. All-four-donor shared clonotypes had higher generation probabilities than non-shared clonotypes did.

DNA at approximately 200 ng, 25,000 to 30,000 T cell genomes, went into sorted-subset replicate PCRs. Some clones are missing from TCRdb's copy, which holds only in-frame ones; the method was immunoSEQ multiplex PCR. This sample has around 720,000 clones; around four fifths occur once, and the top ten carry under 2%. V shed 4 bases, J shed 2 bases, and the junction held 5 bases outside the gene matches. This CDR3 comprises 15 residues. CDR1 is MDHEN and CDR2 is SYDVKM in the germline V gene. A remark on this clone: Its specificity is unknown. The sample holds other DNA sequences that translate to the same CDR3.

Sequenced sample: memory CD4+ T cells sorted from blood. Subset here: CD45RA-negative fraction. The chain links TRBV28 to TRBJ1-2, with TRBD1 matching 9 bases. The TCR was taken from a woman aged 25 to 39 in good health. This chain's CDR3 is CASSSPGQGNYGYTF. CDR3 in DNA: TGTGCCAGCAGTTCCCCGGGACAGGGAAACTATGGCTACACCTTC.